Below, 32 T cell receptor beta chains from the same sample are listed, as sequenced in a study of blood T cells in healthy people across ages (dated by TCRdb to the mid-2010s). Library prep was done by 5' RACE. Sequencing relied on an Illumina HiSeq 2500. A second PCR of roughly 6 to 11 cycles was run with a J-beta primer mix and a sample-barcoded 5' primer. In-frame beta chains were kept once TCRdb had trimmed the public reads at Q25 with fastp and called clones with MiXCR. Rows with one shared CDR3 protein collapse into an entry with the most common genes and DNA. This sample has hundreds of thousands of distinct CDR3 sequences in its table, and approximately 40% of those were observed once. 25% to 35% of the sample comes from the top ten. The specimen was blood. The receptors were gathered from a man older than 75 in good health.

Note on this clonotype: A read error may be the cause here, since a much bigger clone is one base away. In DNA, the CDR3 is TGTGCCGGCAGTTTAGTCGGAGGCCAGCAGTACTTC. Its translation is CAGSLVGGQQYF. This chain joins TRBV12-3 or TRBV12-4 and TRBJ2-4; D possibly corresponds to TRBD2 (5 bases). This CDR3 has 12 residues.

This clonotype has just a few counts. V usage is TRBV21-1 and J usage is TRBJ2-7; TRBD1 was called by the table and not checked on the DNA. TRBV21-1 is marked as a pseudogene. The length of the CDR3 is 15 residues. The DNA of the CDR3 is TGTGCCAGCAGTCCCACACGACAGGGGGAGTACGAGCAGTACTTC. Amino acid sequence: CASSPTRQGEYEQYF.

This chain joins TRBV20-1 and TRBJ2-3; 14 bases fit TRBD2. V was clipped by 0 bases and J by 7 bases; unmatched bases: 3. The CDR3 runs 15 residues. Germline V lookup: CDR1 DFQATT, CDR2 SNEGSKA (reference sequence). The CDR3 nucleotides read TGCAGTGCTAGAGAGGGGACTAGCGGGAGTAATACGCAGTATTTT. It translates to CSAREGTSGSNTQYF.

J is TRBJ2-2 and V is TRBV20-1; no reliable D call. The CDR3 loop spans 13 amino acids. Germline V gene lookup returns CDR1 DFQATT and CDR2 SNEGSKA (reference sequence). The chain's CDR3 is CSAPTGLAGELFF. The CDR3 bases are TGCAGCGCCCCGACCGGGCTGGCCGGGGAGCTGTTTTTT.

The rearrangement links TRBV2 to TRBJ1-5; tentative D call: TRBD1 (6 bases). V dropped 0 bases and J dropped 7 bases, with 13 bases sitting between them. Germline V gene data show CDR1 as SNHLY and CDR2 as FYNNEI. The CDR3 contains 15 residues. The CDR3 bases are TGTGCCAGCAGTGAAGCAAGGACAGCTTCCCAGCCCCAGCATTTT. Its translation: CASSEARTASQPQHF.

This clonotype was counted a few times. The rearrangement joins TRBV27 to TRBJ2-7; 11 bases line up with TRBD2. The V and J ends lost 5 bases and 2 bases, in that order; junction bases with no gene match: 5. CDR3 length equals 15 residues. The germline V gene has CDR1 MNHEY and CDR2 SMNVEV (reference sequence). Here the CDR3 DNA reads TGTGCCAGCAGTAAAGGGACTAGCGGTCCCTACGAGCAGTACTTC. It is translated as CASSKGTSGPYEQYF.

This chain links TRBV28 with TRBJ1-5, with D tentatively TRBD1 (6 bases). Per germline, CDR1 MDHEN and CDR2 SYDVKM. CDR3 length: 13 amino acids. Trimming cost V 5 bases and J 6 bases, with 11 bases left between them. CDR3 amino acids: CASSADRFQPQHF. CDR3 DNA sequence: TGTGCCAGCAGTGCGGACAGATTTCAGCCCCAGCATTTT. The variable domain in full, completed from reference TRBV28 and TRBJ1-5, reads DVKVTQSSRYLVKRTGEKVFLECVQDMDHENMFWYRQDPGLGLRLIYFSYDVKMKEKGDIPEGYSVSREKKERFSLILESASTNQTSMYLCASSADRFQPQHFGDGTRLSIL.

This clonotype was detected only once. The V and J genes are TRBV7-2 and TRBJ2-5; the match to TRBD2 covers 7 bases. Looked up from germline, CDR1 is SGHTA and CDR2 is FQGNSA. The ends lost 1 base at V and 1 base at J; junction bases unmatched: 9. The CDR3 consists of 17 residues. The CDR3 DNA reads TGTGCCAGCAGCTTAGTTCAAACACGGGGGGTCCAAGAGACCCAGTACTTC. Translating it yields CASSLVQTRGVQETQYF.

In this sample, this clonotype turned up a few times. This chain uses TRBV27 with TRBJ2-1, with D uncertain. From germline, CDR1 is MNHEY and CDR2 SMNVEV (reference sequence). The V end was cut by 5 bases, the J end by 5 bases, with 22 bases between. This CDR3 is 17 amino acids long. The CDR3 here is CASSRLGSLFGNNEQFF. The CDR3, as DNA: TGTGCCAGCAGTCGACTCGGTAGTTTATTTGGGAACAATGAGCAGTTCTTC.

V and J are TRBV9 and TRBJ2-1; TRBD1 agrees at 7 bases. V shed 4 bases and J 4 bases; nucleotides not matched to a gene: 8. Germline lookup yields CDR1 SGDLS and CDR2 YYNGEE. The CDR3 extends over 15 amino acids. CDR3 residues: CASSPPGQPYNEQFF. The CDR3 DNA reads as TGTGCCAGCAGCCCTCCGGGACAGCCTTACAATGAGCAGTTCTTC.

In this sample, this clonotype turned up a few times. The chain has TRBV20-1 and TRBJ2-3, with 10 bases matching TRBD2. The CDR3 is 16 amino acids. With V trimmed by 4 bases and J by 3 bases, 10 bases remained unmatched. The V gene's germline CDR1 is DFQATT and CDR2 SNEGSKA (reference sequence). The chain's CDR3 is CSANYRSGGVTDTQYF. The CDR3 coding sequence is TGCAGTGCTAACTACCGAAGCGGGGGGGTGACAGATACGCAGTATTTT.

This clonotype was detected ten times or more. The CDR3 coding sequence is TGTGCCAGCAGACTGCCCGATAAGGCCAACGTCCTGACTTTC. The encoded protein is CASRLPDKANVLTF. This chain links TRBV21-1 with TRBJ2-6. TRBV21-1 is a pseudogene. There are 14 residues in the CDR3.

The CDR3 DNA follows: TGTGCCAGCAGCCGACTAGCGGCGGGCACCGGGGAGCTGTTTTTT. Translation gives CASSRLAAGTGELFF. The J gene is TRBJ2-2, the V gene TRBV7-3; TRBD2 agrees at 9 bases. The ends lost 5 bases at V and 4 bases at J; junction bases unmatched: 5. CDR1 is SGHTA, CDR2 FQGTGA, per germline. This CDR3 comprises 15 residues.

This clonotype was seen more than once but under ten times. The rearrangement links TRBV14 to TRBJ2-4; D is unresolved. Trimming left V 1 base short and J 4 bases short, with 5 bases between. Germline CDR1 and CDR2: SGHDN and FVKESK. The CDR3 is made up of 13 amino acids. The CDR3 region has the DNA TGTGCCAGCAGCCAAGGCAGGAAAAACATTCAGTACTTC. It translates to CASSQGRKNIQYF.

CDR3 bases: TGTGCCAGCAGCCTCTACCCAACTAGCGGGAGGGGGGATTGGGCCAAAAACATTCAGTACTTC. Protein sequence: CASSLYPTSGRGDWAKNIQYF. The V gene is TRBV11-2, the J gene TRBJ2-4; 13 nucleotides match TRBD2. Per germline, CDR1 SGHAT and CDR2 FQNNGV. The CDR3 covers 21 residues. Trimming cost V 5 bases and J 1 base; bases outside gene matches: 17.

About this clonotype: This sequence may be a read error, since a much larger clone differs from it by one base. This rearrangement joins TRBV3-1 to TRBJ2-7; 7 bases map to TRBD1. The V gene end was trimmed by 1 base and the J gene end by 2 bases; junction bases not matched to a gene: 8. Germline V gene lookup returns CDR1 LGHDT and CDR2 YNNKEL (reference sequence). The CDR3 totals 16 residues. The CDR3 protein is CASSQGTIGGAYEQYF. CDR3 DNA: TGTGCCAGCAGCCAAGGAACCATAGGGGGCGCCTACGAGCAGTACTTC.

As DNA, the CDR3 is TGTGCCAGCAGTAGTAGACAGGGGGCCTTTGCGGGCTACACCTTC. This translates into CASSSRQGAFAGYTF. V gene TRBV2 combines with J gene TRBJ1-2, with 10 bases lining up with TRBD1. This CDR3 has 15 amino acids. Germline CDR1 and CDR2: SNHLY and FYNNEI. Trimming removed 5 bases from V and 8 bases from J; junction bases left unmatched: 11.

In its sample, this clonotype was seen many times. The J gene is TRBJ2-1, the V gene TRBV3-1; a possible D gene is TRBD2 (6 bases). This CDR3 spans 14 amino acids. Trimming removed 3 bases from V and 7 bases from J, with 13 bases in between. The germline gives CDR1 LGHDT, CDR2 YNNKEL (reference sequence). Here the CDR3 DNA reads TGTGCCAGCAGCCAGACTAGTTTAGGGAATGAGCAGTTCTTC. This translates into CASSQTSLGNEQFF.

With respect to this clonotype: Its ends do not fully match the called genes, so a read error is possible. V is TRBV7-9 and J is TRBJ2-6; D ambiguous. Germline V gene sequence: CDR1 SEHNR, CDR2 FQNEAQ (reference sequence). There are 15 residues in the CDR3. Here the CDR3 reads CANSFTGVGANVLTF. The CDR3 region has the DNA TGTGCCAACAGCTTTACGGGTGTTGGGGCCAACGTCCTGACTTTC.

This clonotype showed up just a few times. The chain couples TRBV20-1 to TRBJ2-1, with 8 bases aligning to TRBD1. V gave up 3 bases and J gave up 10 bases; unmatched junction bases: 11. Germline assignment: CDR1 DFQATT and CDR2 SNEGSKA (reference sequence). The length of the CDR3 is 14 residues. This CDR3 is CSARRTDRAGEQFF. DNA of the CDR3: TGCAGTGCTAGGCGGACGGACAGGGCGGGCGAGCAGTTCTTC.

This clonotype showed up just a few times. The gene calls are TRBV6-1 and TRBJ2-6; possible D gene TRBD1, 6 bases. Germline lookup yields CDR1 MNHNS and CDR2 SASEGT. The CDR3 extends over 18 amino acids. The V and J ends lost 5 bases and 2 bases respectively, with 19 bases between them. CDR3 sequence reads: CASSRNREPGPGANVLTF. The DNA for the CDR3 is TGTGCCAGCAGTCGAAACAGGGAACCCGGCCCTGGGGCCAACGTCCTGACTTTC.

In the case of this clonotype: This may come from a read error, since a much larger clone is one base off. This sequence joins TRBV20-1 and TRBJ2-1; TRBD2 matches 13 bases. Per the germline V gene, CDR1 is DFQATT and CDR2 is SNEGSKA (reference sequence). The CDR3 spans 17 residues. V lost 7 bases and J lost 2; bases outside the gene matches: 11. The CDR3 loop is CSVPIGLAGDTYNEQFF. As DNA, the CDR3 is TGCAGTGTTCCTATAGGACTAGCGGGGGACACCTACAATGAGCAGTTCTTC.

As DNA, the CDR3 is TGTGCCAGCAGCAAAGGGGCACGCGAGCAGTACTTC. Translated, it gives CASSKGAREQYF. The chain combines TRBV21-1 with TRBJ2-7. TRBV21-1 is assigned pseudogene status. This CDR3 is 12 amino acids long.

The chain uses TRBV27 and TRBJ2-7; D is undetermined. V was shortened by 2 bases and J by 2 bases, with 13 bases between the two germline ends. The germline gives CDR1 MNHEY, CDR2 SMNVEV (reference sequence). The CDR3 consists of 15 residues. In DNA, the CDR3 is TGTGCCAGCAGTTTAGCCCCGAAACCCCCCTACGAGCAGTACTTC. It yields the protein CASSLAPKPPYEQYF.

In this sample, this clonotype turned up many times. The chain links TRBV11-2 to TRBJ2-1; tentatively, D is TRBD2 (5 bases). Germline CDR1 SGHAT, CDR2 FQNNGV. The CDR3 sequence is 15 residues long. The V end lost 2 bases, the J end lost 4 bases, and 12 bases lay between the germline ends. The CDR3 coding sequence is TGTGCCAGCAGCTTATTCGCTGGAGGTTACAATGAGCAGTTCTTC. Residues: CASSLFAGGYNEQFF.

This chain uses TRBV20-1 with TRBJ2-2, with D perhaps TRBD1 (6 bases). The V gene's germline CDR1 is DFQATT and CDR2 SNEGSKA (reference sequence). CDR3 length equals 14 residues. V lost 3 bases to trimming and J lost 3 bases, with 11 bases between them. The CDR3 region has the DNA TGCAGTGCTAGGGACAGCGCGTACACCGGGGAGCTGTTTTTT. As protein: CSARDSAYTGELFF.

Only a few counts were recorded for this clonotype. A junction boundary mismatches the germline segment, possibly from a read error. The rearrangement links TRBV20-1 to TRBJ2-7; 14 positions agree with TRBD2. CDR1 is DFQATT and CDR2 is SNEGSKA in the germline V gene (reference sequence). CDR3 length equals 15 residues. CDR3 sequence reads: CSARGTSGRDYEQYF. The CDR3 DNA is TGCAGTGCCAGAGGGACTAGCGGGAGAGACTACGAGCAGTACTTC.

The V and J genes are TRBV20-1 and TRBJ1-2; D is uncertain. Between the trimmed V and J ends, which lost 6 bases and 4 bases, there was a span of 12 bases. Germline V CDR1 and CDR2: DFQATT, SNEGSKA (reference sequence). CDR3 size: 12 residues. The CDR3 nucleotides read TGCAGTGCCCCGGACGCTAGCTATGGCTACACCTTC. This codes for CSAPDASYGYTF.

In this sample, this clonotype turned up many times. CDR3 sequence reads: CAIRGQGYEQYF. The CDR3 coding sequence is TGTGCCATCAGGGGACAGGGCTACGAGCAGTACTTC. The rearrangement links TRBV10-3 to TRBJ2-7; 9 bases match TRBD1. Germline CDR1 ENHRY, CDR2 SYGVKD. V was clipped by 6 bases and J by 3 bases; unmatched bases: 0. The CDR3 is 12 residues long.

CDR3 sequence reads: CASSVERESSYNEQFF. The CDR3 nucleotides read TGTGCCAGCAGCGTAGAGCGGGAGAGCTCCTACAATGAGCAGTTCTTC. The chain is built from TRBV9 and TRBJ2-1; 8 nucleotides match TRBD2. This CDR3 is built from 16 residues. Germline-derived CDR1 and CDR2 are SGDLS and YYNGEE. The V segment lost 0 bases and the J segment 0 bases; nucleotides outside the gene matches: 2. Together with reference TRBV9 and TRBJ2-1, the CDR3 gives the full variable domain: DSGVTQTPKHLITATGQRVTLRCSPRSGDLSVYWYQQSLDQGLQFLIQYYNGEERAKGNILERFSAQQFPDLHSELNLSSLELGDSALYFCASSVERESSYNEQFFGPGTRLTVL.

CDR3 DNA: TGTGCCAGCAGCTCCCCCTTGGGACAGCTGAACACTGAAGCTTTCTTT. Translation gives CASSSPLGQLNTEAFF. The genes are TRBV7-9 and TRBJ1-1, with 7 bases that match TRBD1. The CDR3 is made up of 16 amino acids. V shed 4 bases and J 0 bases; nucleotides not matched to a gene: 8. Germline CDR1 SEHNR, CDR2 FQNEAQ (reference sequence). Based on the CDR3 plus reference TRBV7-9 and TRBJ1-1, the full variable domain is DTGVSQNPRHKITKRGQNVTFRCDPISEHNRLYWYRQTLGQGPEFLTYFQNEAQLEKSRLLSDRFSAERPKGSFSTLEIQRTEQGDSAMYLCASSSPLGQLNTEAFFGQGTRLTVV.

This clonotype was seen only a few times. This rearrangement joins TRBV6-5 to TRBJ1-1, with D maybe TRBD1 (6 bases). V was clipped by 0 bases and J by 5 bases, with 13 bases between them. Germline CDR1 is MNHEY and CDR2 is SVGAGI. CDR3 length: 15 residues. The CDR3: CASSYSGLQGTEAFF. The DNA for the CDR3 is TGTGCCAGCAGTTACTCCGGACTTCAGGGGACTGAAGCTTTCTTT.